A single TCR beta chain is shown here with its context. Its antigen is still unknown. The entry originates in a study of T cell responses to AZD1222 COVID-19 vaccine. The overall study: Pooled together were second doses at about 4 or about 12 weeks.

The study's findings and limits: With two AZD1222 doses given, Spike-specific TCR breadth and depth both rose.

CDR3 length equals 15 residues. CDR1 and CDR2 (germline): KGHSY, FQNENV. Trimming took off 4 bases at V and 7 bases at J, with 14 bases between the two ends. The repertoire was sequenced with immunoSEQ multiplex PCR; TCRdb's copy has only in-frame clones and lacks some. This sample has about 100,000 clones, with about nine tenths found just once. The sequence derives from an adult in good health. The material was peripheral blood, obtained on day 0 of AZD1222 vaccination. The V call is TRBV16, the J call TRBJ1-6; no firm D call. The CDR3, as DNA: TGTGCCAGCAGCCTAGACCTTAACGCCAATTCACCCCTCCACTTT. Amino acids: CASSLDLNANSPLHF.